This T cell receptor beta chain was documented in a study of T cell responses to AZD1222 COVID-19 vaccine. Here immunoSEQ multiplex PCR was the method, and the copy in TCRdb shows in-frame clones only, minus some. The sample contains 130,000 or so clones, approximately 91% of which appear only once. Concerning this clone: Its matching antigen is unknown. At one boundary the junction diverges from the germline segment, which might be a read error.

Points from the study as a whole: Only five to seven AZD1222 recipients were seropositive at baseline. Repertoire samples came only from after the peak T cell response. Spike-specific TCR breadth and depth grew following two AZD1222 doses.

The CDR3 is made up of 14 amino acids. Per germline, CDR1 LNHDA and CDR2 SQIVND (reference sequence). J is TRBJ2-7 and V is TRBV19, with TRBD1 matching 7 bases. This receptor was obtained from an adult who received the AZD1222 COVID-19 vaccine. The sample here was peripheral blood, taken 28 days after the second AZD1222 dose. CDR3 region: CASSLDRETYEQYF. The CDR3, as DNA: TGTGCCAGTAGTTTAGACAGGGAGACCTACGAGCAGTACTTC.